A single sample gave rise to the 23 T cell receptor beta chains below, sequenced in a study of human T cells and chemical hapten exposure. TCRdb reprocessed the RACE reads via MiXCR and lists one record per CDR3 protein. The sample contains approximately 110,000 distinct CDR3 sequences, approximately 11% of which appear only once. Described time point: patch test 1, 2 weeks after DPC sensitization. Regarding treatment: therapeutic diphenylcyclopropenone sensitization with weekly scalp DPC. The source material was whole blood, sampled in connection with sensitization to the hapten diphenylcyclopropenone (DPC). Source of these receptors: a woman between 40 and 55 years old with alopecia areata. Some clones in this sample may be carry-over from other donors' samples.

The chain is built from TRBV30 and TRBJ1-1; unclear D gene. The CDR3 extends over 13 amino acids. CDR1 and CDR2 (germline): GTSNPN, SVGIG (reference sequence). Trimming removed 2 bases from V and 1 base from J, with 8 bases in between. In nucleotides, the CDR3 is TGTGCCTGGAGTCTGGCACGGAACACTGAAGCTTTCTTT. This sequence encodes CAWSLARNTEAFF.

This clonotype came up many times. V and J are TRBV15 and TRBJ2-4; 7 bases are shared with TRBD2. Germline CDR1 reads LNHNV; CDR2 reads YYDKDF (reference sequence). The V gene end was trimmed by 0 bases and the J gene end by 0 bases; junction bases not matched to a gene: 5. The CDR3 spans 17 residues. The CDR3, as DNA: TGTGCCACCAGCAGAGATTCTAGCGGAATAGCCAAAAACATTCAGTACTTC. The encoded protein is CATSRDSSGIAKNIQYF. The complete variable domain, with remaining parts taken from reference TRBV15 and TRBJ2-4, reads DAMVIQNPRYQVTQFGKPVTLSCSQTLNHNVMYWYQQKSSQAPKLLFHYYDKDFNNEADTPDNFQSRRPNTSFCFLDIRSPGLGDTAMYLCATSRDSSGIAKNIQYFGAGTRLSVL.

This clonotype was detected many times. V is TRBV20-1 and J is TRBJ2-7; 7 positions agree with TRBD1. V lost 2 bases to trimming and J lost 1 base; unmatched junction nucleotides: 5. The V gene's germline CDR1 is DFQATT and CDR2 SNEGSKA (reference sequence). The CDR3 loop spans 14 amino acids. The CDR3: CSARLRDRSYEQYF. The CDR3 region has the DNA TGCAGTGCTAGACTCCGGGACAGATCCTACGAGCAGTACTTC.

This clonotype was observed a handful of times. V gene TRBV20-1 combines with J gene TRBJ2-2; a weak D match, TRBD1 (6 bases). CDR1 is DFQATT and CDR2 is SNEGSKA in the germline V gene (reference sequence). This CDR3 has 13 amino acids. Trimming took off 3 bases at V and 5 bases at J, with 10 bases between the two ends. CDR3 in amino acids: CSASSRGTGELFF. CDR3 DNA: TGCAGTGCTAGTAGCAGGGGAACCGGGGAGCTGTTTTTT.

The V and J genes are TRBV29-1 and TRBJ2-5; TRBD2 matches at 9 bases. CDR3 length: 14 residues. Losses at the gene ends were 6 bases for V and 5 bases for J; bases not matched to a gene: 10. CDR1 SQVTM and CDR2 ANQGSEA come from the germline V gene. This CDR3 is CSVERGAGPETQYF. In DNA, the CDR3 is TGCAGCGTCGAGCGGGGGGCAGGACCGGAGACCCAGTACTTC.

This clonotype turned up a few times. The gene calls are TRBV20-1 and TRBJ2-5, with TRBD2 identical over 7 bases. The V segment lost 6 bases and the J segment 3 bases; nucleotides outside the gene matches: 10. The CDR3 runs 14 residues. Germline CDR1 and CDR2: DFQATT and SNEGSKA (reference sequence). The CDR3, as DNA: TGCAGTGCCTCTGAATTGGGGGGGGAAGAGACCCAGTACTTC. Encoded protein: CSASELGGEETQYF.

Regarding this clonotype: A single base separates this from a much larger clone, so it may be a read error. CDR3 sequence (DNA): TGTGCCAGCAGCTCCCGACAGGGGAACGGGGAGCTGTTTTTT. Translation gives CASSSRQGNGELFF. The gene calls are TRBV7-2 and TRBJ2-2; 8 nucleotides match TRBD1. Germline V gene sequence: CDR1 SGHTA, CDR2 FQGNSA. The length of the CDR3 is 14 residues. The trim removed 4 bases at V and 7 bases at J, leaving 5 bases unmatched.

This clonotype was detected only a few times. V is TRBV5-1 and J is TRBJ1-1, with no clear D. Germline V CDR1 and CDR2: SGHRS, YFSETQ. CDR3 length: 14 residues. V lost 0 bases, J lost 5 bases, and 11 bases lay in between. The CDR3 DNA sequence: TGCGCCAGCAGCTTGGGGGTTACGGGAACTGAAGCTTTCTTT. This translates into CASSLGVTGTEAFF.

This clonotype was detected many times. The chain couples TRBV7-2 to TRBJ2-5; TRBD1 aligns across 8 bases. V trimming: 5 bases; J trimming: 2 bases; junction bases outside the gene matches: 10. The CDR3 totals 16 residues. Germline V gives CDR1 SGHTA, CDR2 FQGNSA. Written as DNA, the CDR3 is TGTGCCAGCAGCCCCTACTCGACAGGGGAACAAGAGACCCAGTACTTC. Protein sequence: CASSPYSTGEQETQYF.

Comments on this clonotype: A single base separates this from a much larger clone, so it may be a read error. CDR3 amino acids: CASSHPGGANTGELFF. For the CDR3, the DNA is TGTGCCAGCAGCCATCCCGGCGGAGCGAACACCGGGGAGCTGTTTTTT. The chain links TRBV11-3 to TRBJ2-2; D gene unclear. The CDR3 length is 16 residues. Germline V gene lookup returns CDR1 SGHNT and CDR2 YENEEA. V dropped 5 bases and J dropped 0 bases, with 13 bases sitting between them.

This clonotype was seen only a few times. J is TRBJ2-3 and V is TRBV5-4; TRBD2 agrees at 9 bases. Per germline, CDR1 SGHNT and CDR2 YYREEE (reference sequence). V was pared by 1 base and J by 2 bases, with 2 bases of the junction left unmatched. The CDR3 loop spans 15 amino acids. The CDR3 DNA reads TGTGCCAGCAGCTTGAAGCGGGGGGACACAGATACGCAGTATTTT. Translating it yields CASSLKRGDTDTQYF.

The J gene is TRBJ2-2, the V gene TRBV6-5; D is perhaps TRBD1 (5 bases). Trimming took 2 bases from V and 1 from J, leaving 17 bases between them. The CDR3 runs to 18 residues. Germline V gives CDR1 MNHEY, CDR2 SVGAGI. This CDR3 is CASSYHTRQIKNTGELFF. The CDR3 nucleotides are TGTGCCAGCAGTTACCACACCCGACAGATAAAGAACACCGGGGAGCTGTTTTTT.

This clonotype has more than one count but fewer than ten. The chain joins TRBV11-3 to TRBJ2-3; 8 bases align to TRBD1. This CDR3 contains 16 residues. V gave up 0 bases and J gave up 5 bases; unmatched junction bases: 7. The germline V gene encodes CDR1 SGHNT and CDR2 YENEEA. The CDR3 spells CASSLEGRGPGDTQYF. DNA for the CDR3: TGTGCCAGCAGCTTAGAGGGCAGGGGGCCTGGAGATACGCAGTATTTT.

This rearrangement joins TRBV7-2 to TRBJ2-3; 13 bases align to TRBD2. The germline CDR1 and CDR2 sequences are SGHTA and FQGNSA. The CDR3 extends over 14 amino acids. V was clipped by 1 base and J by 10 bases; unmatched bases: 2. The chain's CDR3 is CASSLGTSGGAQYF. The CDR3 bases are TGTGCCAGCAGCTTAGGGACTAGCGGGGGTGCGCAGTATTTT.

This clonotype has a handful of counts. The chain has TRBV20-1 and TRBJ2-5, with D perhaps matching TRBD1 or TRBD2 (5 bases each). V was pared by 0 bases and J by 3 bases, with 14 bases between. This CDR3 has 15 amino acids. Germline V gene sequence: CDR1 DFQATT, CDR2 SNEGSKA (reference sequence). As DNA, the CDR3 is TGCAGTGCTAGAGATATAGGGACGGTTGAAGAGACCCAGTACTTC. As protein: CSARDIGTVEETQYF.

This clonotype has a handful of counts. The CDR3 region has the DNA TGTGCCAGCAGTGCAGGCCCGGGTGGGGAGCAGTACTTC. Protein: CASSAGPGGEQYF. V usage is TRBV7-2 and J usage is TRBJ2-7; D uncertain. Germline V gene lookup returns CDR1 SGHTA and CDR2 FQGNSA. The CDR3 is made up of 13 amino acids. V shed 6 bases and J shed 7 bases, with 16 bases lying between them.

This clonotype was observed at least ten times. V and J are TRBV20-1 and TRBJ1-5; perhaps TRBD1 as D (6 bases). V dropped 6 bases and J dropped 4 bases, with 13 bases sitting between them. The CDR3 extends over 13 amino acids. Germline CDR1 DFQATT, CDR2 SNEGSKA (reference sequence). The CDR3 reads CSAPPTGNQPQHF. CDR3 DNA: TGCAGTGCCCCCCCAACAGGGAATCAGCCCCAGCATTTT.

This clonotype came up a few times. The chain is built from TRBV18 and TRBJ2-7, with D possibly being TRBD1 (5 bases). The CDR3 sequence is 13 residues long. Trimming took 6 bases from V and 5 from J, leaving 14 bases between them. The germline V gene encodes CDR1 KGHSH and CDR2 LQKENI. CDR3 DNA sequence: TGTGCCAGCTCCCCGAGTGGGGCGAACGAGCAGTACTTC. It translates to CASSPSGANEQYF.

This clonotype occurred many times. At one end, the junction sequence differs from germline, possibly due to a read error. This chain's CDR3 is CASSYSPHHRNTEAFF. For the CDR3, the DNA is TGTGCCAGCAGTTACTCCCCTCACCATCGGAACACTGAAGCCTTCTTT. This chain connects TRBV6-2 or TRBV6-3 to TRBJ1-1; no clear D. The CDR3 covers 16 residues. The germline V gene encodes CDR1 MNHEY and CDR2 SVGEGT.

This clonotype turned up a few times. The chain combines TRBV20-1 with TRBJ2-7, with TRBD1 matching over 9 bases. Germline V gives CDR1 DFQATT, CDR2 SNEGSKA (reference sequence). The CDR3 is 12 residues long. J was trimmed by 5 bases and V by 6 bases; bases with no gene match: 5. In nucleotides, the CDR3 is TGCAGTGCCTACAGGGGGCACGACGAGCAGTACTTC. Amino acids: CSAYRGHDEQYF.

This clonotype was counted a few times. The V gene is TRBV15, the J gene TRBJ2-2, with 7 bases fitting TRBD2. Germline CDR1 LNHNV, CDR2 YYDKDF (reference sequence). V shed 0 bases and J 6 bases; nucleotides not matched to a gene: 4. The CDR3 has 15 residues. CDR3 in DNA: TGTGCCACCAGCAGAGAGACTAGCTTCGCCGGGGAGCTGTTTTTT. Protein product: CATSRETSFAGELFF.

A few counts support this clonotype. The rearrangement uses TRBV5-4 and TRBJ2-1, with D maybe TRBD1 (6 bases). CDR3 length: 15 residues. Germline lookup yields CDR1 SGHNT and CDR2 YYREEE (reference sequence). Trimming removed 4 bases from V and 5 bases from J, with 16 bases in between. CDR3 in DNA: TGTGCCAGCAGCCCACAGGGCAGGAGAAACAATGAGCAGTTCTTC. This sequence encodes CASSPQGRRNNEQFF.

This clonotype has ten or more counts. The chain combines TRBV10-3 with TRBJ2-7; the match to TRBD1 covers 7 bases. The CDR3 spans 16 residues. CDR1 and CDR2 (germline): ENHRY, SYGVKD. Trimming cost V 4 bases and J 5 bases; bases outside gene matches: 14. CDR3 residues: CAISGTRQGNKDEQYF. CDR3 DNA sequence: TGTGCCATCAGTGGTACCCGACAGGGTAATAAGGACGAGCAGTACTTC.